This T cell receptor (beta chain) was identified during a study of T cell responses to AZD1222 COVID-19 vaccine. Study-level results: Nearly half of the spike-specific TCRs reportedly recognize variant regions that carry no mutations. Two doses of AZD1222 preceded a rise in Spike-specific TCR breadth and depth.

The method was immunoSEQ multiplex PCR; TCRdb's version includes in-frame clones alone and lacks a portion of them. The data show about 97,000 clones, roughly 84% seen once. The CDR3 runs to 16 residues. CDR1 and CDR2 from the germline V gene are SGHRS and YFSETQ. The junction had 7 bases not matched to a gene; V was cut back by 4 bases and J by 4 bases. The sample holds one count of this clone. What it recognizes is unknown. The input for sequencing was peripheral blood, taken on day 0 of AZD1222 vaccination. This chain links TRBV5-1 with TRBJ2-1; 11 bases line up with TRBD1. The clonotype originates from an adult in good health. CDR3 in DNA: TGCGCCAGCAGCGCCGGGACAGGGGGTTTTTACAATGAGCAGTTCTTC. As protein: CASSAGTGGFYNEQFF.